This TCR beta chain was identified during a study of Ad26.COV2.S vaccination and SARS-CoV-2 variants (dated by TCRdb to the early 2020s). In terms of the full investigation: Donors in the vaccine arm were drawn from COV1001, a multicentre, randomized, double-blind, placebo-controlled phase I-IIa trial testing Ad26.COV2.S in healthy adults. Sequencing of the TCRbeta repertoire served to evaluate the specificity and breadth of SARS-CoV-2-reactive T cell receptors following Ad26.COV2.S vaccination. Ad26.COV2.S was given intramuscularly at 5x10^10 or 1x10^11 viral particles, as a single shot or as two shots 56 days apart. A total of about 30 samples were included in the TCR-sequenced set, comprising around 20 Ad26.COV2.S vaccine recipients, 5 placebo recipients and 8 SARS-CoV-2 convalescent individuals. Investigators did not know the trial group allocation while performing experiments and assessing outcomes. Trial participants were randomized into five groups of five, in which low-dose or high-dose Ad26.COV2.S was given once or twice, or placebo was given on both occasions.

On this clone itself: No antigen is known for it. No per-base quality is available; no much larger clone lies one base away.

TCRbeta CDR3 regions were sequenced with the immunoSEQ Assay. After extraction, genomic DNA underwent amplification by bias-controlled multiplex PCR, followed by high-throughput sequencing. Under the source paper's analysis protocol: To quantify the absolute abundance of every unique TCRbeta CDR3 region, sequences were collapsed and filtered. T cell fraction was estimated by normalization of TCRbeta template counts to usable DNA, with usable DNA being measured through amplification of reference genes present in all nucleated cells. Repertoire TCRs were annotated as SARS-CoV-2-specific when V gene, CDR3 amino acid sequence and J gene were exactly matched to a known reactive TCR set. The reference SARS-CoV-2 TCR set came from MIRA and was filtered for enrichment in COVID-19-positive ImmuneCODE repertoires, removing public or cross-reactive TCRs. Using the MIRA antigens, annotated TCRs were further analysed by specific ORF or by position within an ORF. Depth was the summed frequency of annotated unique rearrangements, while breadth was defined as annotated unique rearrangements over total unique productive rearrangements. TCR breadth was compared between groups using two-sided Wilcoxon rank-sum tests. TCRdb's version of the immuneACCESS table is confined to in-frame rearrangements and falls short of the full clone set. An unresolved V gene accounts for under half of the shortfall where checked; the remainder is of unknown origin. Clone size and V and J calls were adopted from that table, with D and trimming inferred from the DNA. The sample includes more than 300,000 clones, with roughly nine tenths observed a single time. The ten most abundant clones make up roughly 6% of the sample.

Summary of the overall study and its limitations: Non-spike TCR breadth was comparable between vaccine and placebo recipients, consistent with the vaccine containing only spike. Higher spike-specific TCR breadth was observed in Ad26.COV2.S recipients than in placebo recipients (P = 0.0014). The study was not powered for comparison of responses between vaccine doses or regimens. After vaccination, substantial breadth of spike-specific CD8+ and CD4+ T cell responses was reported. According to the authors, total T cell responses may have been underestimated by the TCR breadth and depth analyses.

Interpreted using the paper, the treatment or condition label stands for: around 19 received Ad26.COV2.S at low or high dose, single or two shots; about 5 received placebo; per-sample allocation not given. Repertoires of vaccine and placebo recipients were sequenced from samples collected on day 63 after the first injection. Cohort 1b enrolled roughly 25 adults aged 18-55 years at a single site in Boston, USA, between 29 July and 7 August 2020. Ad26.COV2.S was a replication-incompetent adenovirus type 26 vector that expressed a prefusion-stabilized SARS-CoV-2 spike protein derived from the original Wuhan strain. Including cysteine and phenylalanine, the CDR3 has 14 amino acids. CDR3 DNA is the only sequence kept; it has 42 bases, read in frame from the first base. CDR1 MNHEY and CDR2 SMNVEV are derived from the germline V gene (reference sequence). V gives up 6 bases and J gives up 13 bases, and the segment between their germline ends measures 21 bases.

The sequence was collected from a person between 18 and 60 years old who received the Ad26.COV2.S COVID-19 vaccine or a placebo. The sample was peripheral blood, taken in a trial of Ad26.COV2.S vaccine versus placebo. The sequence is built from TRBV27 and TRBJ1-4; the D gene is possibly TRBD1, with 6 bases matching. The DNA sequence is as follows: TGTGCCAGCAGCAACTTGGGGGCAGTGCCGGCACTGTTTTTT. Translated, it reads CASSNLGAVPALFF.